What follows are 9 T cell receptor beta chains derived from one specimen sequenced in a study of T cell changes during pregnancy in multiple sclerosis. Profiling relied on immunoSEQ multiplex PCR, and the TCRdb table lists in-frame clones only, not all of them. Of over 45,000 clones in the sample, over 90% were seen once. The sequencing here drew on CD8+ T cells from peripheral blood mononuclear cells, taken in the third trimester of pregnancy. The receptors derive from a female donor with multiple sclerosis, enrolled in a pregnancy study.

The chain is built from TRBV7-7 and TRBJ2-7; D perhaps matches TRBD2 (6 bases). Germline loops: CDR1 SSHAT, CDR2 FNYEAQ (reference sequence). The CDR3 consists of 12 residues. Trimming stripped 5 bases from V and 3 bases from J, with 8 bases between. CDR3 in amino acids: CASSPGGYEQYF. The CDR3 coding sequence is TGTGCCAGCAGCCCCGGGGGCTACGAGCAGTACTTC. Full variable domain (remainder filled in from reference TRBV7-7 and TRBJ2-7): GAGVSQSPRYKVTKRGQDVTLRCDPISSHATLYWYQQALGQGPEFLTYFNYEAQPDKSGLPSDRFSAERPEGSISTLTIQRTEQRDSAMYRCASSPGGYEQYFGPGTRLTVT.

This chain joins TRBV15 and TRBJ2-3, with 7 bases that match TRBD2. The trim removed 1 base at V and 2 bases at J, leaving 6 bases unmatched. The CDR3 extends over 16 amino acids. The germline V gene has CDR1 LNHNV and CDR2 YYDKDF (reference sequence). CDR3 sequence reads: CATSRVASGFTDTQYF. CDR3 in DNA: TGTGCCACCAGCAGAGTGGCTAGCGGATTCACAGATACGCAGTATTTT.

The chain uses TRBV7-8 and TRBJ2-1; D possibly corresponds to TRBD2 (7 bases). Germline values: CDR1 SGHVS, CDR2 FQNEAQ. The CDR3 has 15 amino acids. The germline V and J ends were trimmed by 1 base and 2 bases, with 9 bases remaining between them. DNA of the CDR3: TGTGCCAGCAGCTTAGAGGGGGGGCCCTACAATGAGCAGTTCTTC. Encoded protein: CASSLEGGPYNEQFF.

The chain carries TRBV5-6 and TRBJ2-1, with D possibly being TRBD2 (6 bases). The ends were cut back, 4 bases at V and 4 bases at J, with 6 bases in the middle. Germline CDR1 SGHDT, CDR2 YYEEEE. The CDR3 covers 12 residues. This CDR3 is CASSAGYNEQFF. The CDR3 DNA reads TGTGCCAGCAGCGCGGGATACAATGAGCAGTTCTTC. Based on the CDR3 plus reference TRBV5-6 and TRBJ2-1, the full variable domain is DAGVTQSPTHLIKTRGQQVTLRCSPKSGHDTVSWYQQALGQGPQFIFQYYEEEERQRGNFPDRFSGHQFPNYSSELNVNALLLGDSALYLCASSAGYNEQFFGPGTRLTVL.

V gene TRBV5-6 combines with J gene TRBJ2-1; D ambiguous. The V end was cut by 7 bases, the J end by 0 bases, with 8 bases between. CDR3 size: 13 residues. Germline CDR1 SGHDT, CDR2 YYEEEE. The CDR3 bases are TGTGCCAGCGCGGATAGCTCCTACAATGAGCAGTTCTTC. Translated: CASADSSYNEQFF.

The chain links TRBV27 to TRBJ1-1; D is perhaps TRBD1 (6 bases). The CDR3 contains 15 residues. The V and J ends lost 5 bases and 4 bases respectively, with 17 bases between them. Germline V gene lookup returns CDR1 MNHEY and CDR2 SMNVEV (reference sequence). CDR3 DNA sequence: TGTGCCAGCAGTCCCACAGGGATTGGGGCCACTGAAGCTTTCTTT. Its protein product is CASSPTGIGATEAFF.

This sequence joins TRBV5-6 and TRBJ1-1; D remains unclear. The CDR3 loop spans 14 amino acids. Trimming removed 2 bases from V and 4 bases from J, with 12 bases in between. The V gene's germline CDR1 is SGHDT and CDR2 YYEEEE. CDR3 sequence (DNA): TGTGCCAGCAGCTTTAAGAATGGCGGCACTGAAGCTTTCTTT. Its protein is CASSFKNGGTEAFF. The complete variable domain, with remaining parts taken from reference TRBV5-6 and TRBJ1-1, reads DAGVTQSPTHLIKTRGQQVTLRCSPKSGHDTVSWYQQALGQGPQFIFQYYEEEERQRGNFPDRFSGHQFPNYSSELNVNALLLGDSALYLCASSFKNGGTEAFFGQGTRLTVV.

The chain couples TRBV27 to TRBJ1-2, with D perhaps TRBD1 (6 bases). The germline V gene encodes CDR1 MNHEY and CDR2 SMNVEV (reference sequence). V was shortened by 3 bases and J by 2 bases, with 10 bases between the two germline ends. CDR3 length equals 14 residues. CDR3 sequence: CASSLGRGNYGYTF. The CDR3 nucleotides are TGTGCCAGCAGTTTGGGCAGGGGCAACTATGGCTACACCTTC.

The chain is built from TRBV4-3 and TRBJ2-1; 8 nucleotides align to TRBD2. The CDR3 runs to 19 residues. CDR1 and CDR2 (germline): LGHNA, YSLEER. The ends lost 2 bases at V and 0 bases at J; junction bases unmatched: 12. CDR3 sequence reads: CASSQHPASGYSSYNEQFF. Written as DNA, the CDR3 is TGCGCCAGCAGCCAACATCCGGCTAGCGGGTACTCCTCCTACAATGAGCAGTTCTTC.